The 8 T cell receptor beta chains listed next were all sequenced from one sample in a study of blood T cells in healthy people across ages. A sample-barcoded 5' primer and a J-beta primer mix were used in a second PCR of roughly 7 to 11 cycles. TCRdb analysed the 5' RACE reads with MiXCR anew, one entry per CDR3 protein. This sample has 1.5 million to 1.9 million distinct CDR3 sequences, with less than 45% found just once. Source material: blood. The receptors here all came from a woman aged 18-29 years in good health.

The CDR3 nucleotides read TGTGCCAGTAGTATAGCCCAGGGAAACCCCTACGAGCAGTACTTC. It specifies CASSIAQGNPYEQYF. The chain is built from TRBV19 and TRBJ2-4, with TRBD1 as a possible D gene (5 bases). The J call may be mistaken, given a closer DNA end match to TRBJ2-7. This CDR3 has 15 amino acids. The germline CDR1 and CDR2 sequences are LNHDA and SQIVND (reference sequence).

The rearrangement joins TRBV7-8 to TRBJ2-1; perhaps TRBD2 as D (6 bases). Trimming cost V 0 bases and J 12 bases, with 9 bases left between them. This CDR3 has 12 residues. Germline CDR1 and CDR2: SGHVS and FQNEAQ. The CDR3 bases are TGTGCCAGCAGCTTAGCGCGGGGAGCGCAGTTCTTC. This translates into CASSLARGAQFF.

The rearrangement uses TRBV4-2 and TRBJ1-2; D might be TRBD1 (5 bases). Deletions cut 1 base from V and 7 bases from J, with 22 bases between. CDR3 length equals 17 residues. Germline V gene lookup returns CDR1 LGHNA and CDR2 YNFKEQ. CDR3 nucleotides: TGTGCCAGCAGCCAAGGCCCTCCGGGGGAGGGGTATAGTGGCTACACCTTC. This sequence encodes CASSQGPPGEGYSGYTF.

This clonotype was counted only a few times. This chain links TRBV12-3 or TRBV12-4 with TRBJ2-7, with 12 bases identical to TRBD2. V trimming: 2 bases; J trimming: 6 bases; junction bases outside the gene matches: 2. The CDR3 extends over 14 amino acids. The CDR3: CASSLKLAGGEQYF. The CDR3 DNA sequence: TGTGCCAGCAGTTTAAAACTAGCGGGAGGCGAGCAGTACTTC.

The chain has TRBV20-1 and TRBJ2-5; D unclear. V shed 1 base and J shed 0 bases, with 9 bases lying between them. The CDR3 loop spans 14 amino acids. The V gene's germline CDR1 is DFQATT and CDR2 SNEGSKA (reference sequence). The CDR3 DNA reads TGCAGTGCTAGAGGGCTGCAGAACCAAGAGACCCAGTACTTC. It specifies CSARGLQNQETQYF.

This clonotype was seen ten or more times. V gene TRBV5-1 combines with J gene TRBJ2-1, with TRBD2 identical over 9 bases. The CDR3 runs to 15 residues. Germline-derived CDR1 and CDR2 are SGHRS and YFSETQ. Losses at the gene ends were 0 bases for V and 4 bases for J; bases not matched to a gene: 2. CDR3 loop: CASSLGSGSYNEQFF. CDR3 coding DNA: TGCGCCAGCAGCTTGGGTAGCGGGAGTTACAATGAGCAGTTCTTC.

This clonotype was recorded a few times. The chain couples TRBV29-1 to TRBJ2-4; 9 positions agree with TRBD1. This CDR3 comprises 14 residues. The ends lost 5 bases at V and 3 bases at J; junction bases unmatched: 5. The germline CDR1 and CDR2 sequences are SQVTM and ANQGSEA. The CDR3 DNA sequence: TGCAGCGTTCTGACAGGGGGGGTCAAAAACATTCAGTACTTC. Translation gives CSVLTGGVKNIQYF.

V is TRBV5-5 and J is TRBJ1-1; no clear D. The CDR3 covers 14 residues. Deletions cut 6 bases from V and 1 base from J, with 13 bases between. The germline V gene encodes CDR1 SGHKS and CDR2 YYEKEE (reference sequence). The CDR3 sequence is CASTPLQRNTEAFF. DNA for the CDR3: TGTGCCAGCACCCCGCTCCAACGGAACACTGAAGCTTTCTTT. Full variable domain (rest looked up from reference TRBV5-5 and TRBJ1-1): DAGVTQSPTHLIKTRGQQVTLRCSPISGHKSVSWYQQVLGQGPQFIFQYYEKEERGRGNFPDRFSARQFPNYSSELNVNALLLGDSALYLCASTPLQRNTEAFFGQGTRLTVV.